This is a list of T cell receptor beta chains from one sample in a study of cytomegalovirus exposure and HLA in healthy donors. Produced via immunoSEQ multiplex PCR; TCRdb's table is partial and in-frame only. The sample has 120,000 or so clones, 75% to 90% seen once. Sequenced material: PBMCs. These receptor sequences come from a man aged 25 to 40 in good health and CMV-seropositive. The CDR3 runs from the conserved cysteine through the conserved F or W. Fields, in order: V gene, J gene, clone size, D gene, CDR3 protein, CDR3 DNA. A D gene is named only where the DNA matches it firmly. Part of the rows lack a size; the others show once, few, many or a class for expanded clones.

TRBV6-6,TRBJ1-5,-,-,CASRVEGGQPQHF,TGTGCCAGCCGGGTAGAGGGGGGGCAGCCCCAGCATTTT
TRBV29-1,TRBJ1-4,-,-,CSVGRSEKLFF,TGCAGCGTTGGCAGATCTGAAAAACTGTTTTTT
TRBV15,TRBJ2-5,-,TRBD2,CATEGSSPSGGVQETQYF,TGTGCCACGGAAGGATCGTCCCCTAGCGGGGGAGTTCAAGAGACCCAGTACTTC
TRBV2,TRBJ2-1,-,TRBD2,CASSEWGGGARDEQFF,TGTGCCAGCAGTGAATGGGGCGGGGGGGCTCGAGATGAGCAGTTCTTC
TRBV11-2,TRBJ2-7,-,-,CASSLRSMGEQYF,TGTGCCAGCAGCCTCCGGTCCATGGGCGAGCAGTACTTC
TRBV7-3,TRBJ2-3,-,TRBD1,CASRLGQGALEDTQYF,TGTGCCAGCAGGCTGGGACAGGGGGCGCTGGAAGATACGCAGTATTTT
TRBV7-8,TRBJ2-7,once,TRBD2,CASSLGSGGTSGYEQYF,TGTGCCAGCAGCCTGGGCAGTGGGGGGACTAGCGGGTACGAGCAGTACTTC
TRBV7-9,TRBJ2-1,-,-,CSSSYSGGHNEQFF,TGTTCCAGCAGCTATAGCGGAGGCCACAATGAGCAGTTCTTC
TRBV29-1,TRBJ2-1,few,TRBD2,CSVGRSGGTNEQFF,TGCAGCGTTGGTCGTAGCGGGGGGACGAATGAGCAGTTCTTC
TRBV29-1,TRBJ2-7,-,-,CSVLTGSYEQYF,TGCAGCGTCCTGACAGGATCCTACGAGCAGTACTTC
TRBV21-1,TRBJ2-5,few,-,CASSKEVSGGEETQYF,TGTGCCAGCAGCAAAGAGGTTAGCGGGGGGGAGGAGACCCAGTACTTC
TRBV5-5,TRBJ1-1,-,-,CASILGMTTEAFF,TGTGCCAGCATCCTTGGAATGACAACTGAAGCTTTCTTT
TRBV11-2,TRBJ2-5,-,-,CASSLEHGEETQYF,TGTGCCAGCAGCTTAGAGCATGGAGAGGAGACCCAGTACTTC
TRBV9,TRBJ1-1,-,TRBD1,CASSVGDRGGLAFF,TGTGCCAGCAGCGTGGGGGACAGGGGGGGCTTGGCTTTCTTT
TRBV6-5,TRBJ2-7,-,TRBD1,CASSYSGTGIYEQYF,TGTGCCAGCAGTTACTCTGGGACAGGGATATACGAGCAGTACTTC
TRBV29-1,TRBJ1-4,-,TRBD1,CSVTGGTGGSGRSEKLFF,TGCAGCGTTACTGGGGGGACAGGGGGCTCTGGACGAAGCGAAAAACTGTTTTTT
TRBV29-1,TRBJ1-1,-,-,CSVEKAGGTEAFF,TGCAGCGTTGAAAAGGCCGGGGGCACTGAAGCTTTCTTT
TRBV2,TRBJ1-1,-,-,CASSEAWGQGPNTEAFF,TGTGCCAGCAGTGAAGCGTGGGGGCAGGGTCCGAACACTGAAGCTTTCTTT
TRBV6-1,TRBJ2-5,-,-,CASSELTESGETQYF,TGTGCCAGCAGTGAACTTACGGAGAGCGGAGAGACCCAGTACTTC
TRBV25-1,TRBJ2-3,-,-,CASSQKISTDTQYF,TGTGCCAGCAGCCAGAAAATTAGCACAGATACGCAGTATTTT
TRBV20-1,TRBJ1-1,-,-,CSAEGGTEAFF,TGCAGTGCCGAGGGTGGCACTGAAGCTTTCTTT
TRBV19,TRBJ2-3,few,TRBD1,CASKPDRVSTDTQYF,TGTGCCAGTAAACCCGACAGGGTCTCTACAGATACGCAGTATTTT
TRBV27,TRBJ2-3,-,-,CASSLFGGHGTDTQYF,TGTGCCAGCAGTTTATTTGGGGGCCACGGCACAGATACGCAGTATTTT
TRBV7-8,TRBJ2-1,-,TRBD2,CASSLRSGGVYNEQFF,TGTGCCAGCAGCTTAAGGAGCGGGGGGGTATACAATGAGCAGTTCTTC
TRBV5-6,TRBJ2-6,-,TRBD1,CASSLRDRAISGANGLTF,TGTGCCAGCAGCTTAAGAGACAGGGCCATTTCTGGGGCCAACGGCCTGACTTTC
TRBV14,TRBJ2-7,-,-,CASSQEQVSYEQYF,TGTGCCAGCAGCCAAGAGCAGGTTTCCTACGAGCAGTACTTC
TRBV5-1,TRBJ2-2,-,-,CASSLTGMNTGELFF,TGCGCCAGCAGCTTAACAGGGATGAACACCGGGGAGCTGTTTTTT
TRBV13,TRBJ1-2,-,TRBD1,CASSLYNLGQGANYGYTF,TGTGCCAGCAGCTTATATAACTTGGGACAGGGGGCTAACTATGGCTACACCTTC
TRBV2,TRBJ2-1,-,-,CASSFTLEQFF,TGTGCCAGCAGTTTCACTCTCGAGCAGTTCTTC
TRBV9,TRBJ1-6,-,-,CASSVGGGYNSPLHF,TGTGCCAGCAGCGTAGGAGGGGGCTATAATTCACCCCTCCACTTT